The 15 T cell receptor beta chains listed next were all sequenced from one sample in a study of cytomegalovirus exposure and HLA in healthy donors. With 60 Vbeta and 13 Jbeta primers, the PCR was carried out. TCRdb's table, derived via immunoSEQ multiplex PCR, lists solely in-frame clones and lacks some. Across 130,000 to 150,000 clones, the top ten clones capture roughly 2.7% of the sample. The sequencing sample was made of PBMCs. These receptors originate from a man aged 35 to 55 in good health and CMV-seronegative.

The J gene is TRBJ2-3, the V gene TRBV10-3; a possible D gene is TRBD2 (6 bases). This CDR3 has 14 residues. V was trimmed by 2 bases and J by 3 bases, leaving 9 bases between them. The germline gives CDR1 ENHRY, CDR2 SYGVKD. The CDR3 here is CAISERDSTDTQYF. Here the CDR3 DNA reads TGTGCCATCAGTGAGCGGGACTCAACAGATACGCAGTATTTT.

V usage is TRBV29-1 and J usage is TRBJ2-7; 11 nucleotides match TRBD1. The germline V gene encodes CDR1 SQVTM and CDR2 ANQGSEA. The CDR3 covers 17 residues. The V and J ends lost 5 bases and 4 bases, in that order; junction bases with no gene match: 16. Here the CDR3 reads CSVSKGTGGYRRYEQYF. CDR3 in DNA: TGCAGCGTTAGCAAAGGGACAGGGGGATACAGGAGGTACGAGCAGTACTTC.

The rearrangement uses TRBV4-1 and TRBJ1-2, with D perhaps TRBD1 (5 bases). Trimming shortened V by 0 bases and J by 8 bases, and 19 bases separated the two germline ends. Germline loops: CDR1 MGHRA, CDR2 YSYEKL. The CDR3 is made up of 16 amino acids. CDR3 DNA sequence: TGCGCCAGCAGCCAAGAAACCGGGGGTCTGGGGGGAGGCTACACCTTC. It codes for CASSQETGGLGGGYTF.

This rearrangement joins TRBV6-5 to TRBJ2-7, with TRBD2 matching 11 bases. The V segment lost 5 bases and the J segment 2 bases; nucleotides outside the gene matches: 5. CDR3 length equals 15 residues. CDR1 MNHEY and CDR2 SVGAGI come from the germline V gene. The CDR3 nucleotides are TGTGCCAGCAGTCGGGGGACTAGCGGACCCTACGAGCAGTACTTC. It codes for CASSRGTSGPYEQYF.

This chain uses TRBV11-2 with TRBJ2-3, with D possibly being TRBD1 (6 bases). The germline V and J ends were trimmed by 5 bases and 2 bases, with 23 bases remaining between them. The CDR3 loop spans 18 amino acids. Germline values: CDR1 SGHAT, CDR2 FQNNGV. CDR3: CASSPRGGEGPTTDTQYF. DNA for the CDR3: TGTGCCAGCAGCCCGAGAGGGGGTGAGGGGCCAACCACAGATACGCAGTATTTT.

The chain combines TRBV5-1 with TRBJ2-7; 7 nucleotides agree with TRBD1. Germline values: CDR1 SGHRS, CDR2 YFSETQ. The V and J ends lost 1 base and 0 bases, in that order; junction bases with no gene match: 7. The CDR3 sequence is 16 residues long. The CDR3 region has the DNA TGCGCCAGCAGCTTGTCCCAGGGGGTCCCCTCCTACGAGCAGTACTTC. This gives the protein CASSLSQGVPSYEQYF.

The chain employs TRBV4-2 and TRBJ2-1, with 9 bases that match TRBD2. The V gene's germline CDR1 is LGHNA and CDR2 YNFKEQ. V was clipped by 4 bases and J by 0 bases; unmatched bases: 7. The CDR3 is 17 residues long. As DNA, the CDR3 is TGTGCCAGCAGCCGCAATTTAGCGGGGGCCTCCTACAATGAGCAGTTCTTC. It specifies CASSRNLAGASYNEQFF.

The V gene is TRBV19, the J gene TRBJ1-2; D gene uncertain. Germline CDR1 and CDR2: LNHDA and SQIVND (reference sequence). There are 13 residues in the CDR3. V was pared by 3 bases and J by 5 bases, with 10 bases between. The CDR3 sequence is CASSIKQAYGYTF. CDR3 DNA sequence: TGTGCCAGTAGTATTAAGCAGGCTTATGGCTACACCTTC.

V and J are TRBV18 and TRBJ1-2, with D unclear. V lost 10 bases to trimming and J lost 0 bases, with 21 bases between them. The CDR3 has 16 residues. CDR1 is KGHSH, CDR2 LQKENI, per germline. The CDR3 sequence: CAIHEGSTSSNYGYTF. CDR3 sequence (DNA): TGTGCCATCCACGAGGGCTCCACAAGCTCTAACTATGGCTACACCTTC.

The V call is TRBV2, the J call TRBJ1-3; D might be TRBD1 (6 bases). The CDR3 totals 15 residues. Between the trimmed V and J ends, which lost 7 bases and 2 bases, there was a span of 15 bases. Germline CDR1 SNHLY, CDR2 FYNNEI. The CDR3, as DNA: TGTGCCAGCACCGGACAGCCTTCAGCTGGAAACACCATATATTTT. Protein: CASTGQPSAGNTIYF.

The V gene is TRBV7-2, the J gene TRBJ1-5, with TRBD1 identical over 8 bases. CDR1 and CDR2 from the germline V gene are SGHTA and FQGNSA. The CDR3 extends over 15 amino acids. Trimming removed 5 bases from V and 2 bases from J; junction bases left unmatched: 5. In DNA, the CDR3 is TGTGCCAGCAGCAAAAAGACAGGGGGCAATCAGCCCCAGCATTTT. The encoded protein is CASSKKTGGNQPQHF.

The chain employs TRBV5-1 and TRBJ2-7, with 7 positions matching TRBD2. J lost 0 bases, V lost 0 bases, and 3 bases had no gene match. The CDR3 length is 15 residues. CDR1 and CDR2 (germline): SGHRS, YFSETQ. This chain's CDR3 is CASSLGDYSSYEQYF. DNA for the CDR3: TGCGCCAGCAGCTTGGGGGACTACTCCTCCTACGAGCAGTACTTC.

The V call is TRBV5-6, the J call TRBJ1-6; D gene unclear. V was clipped by 2 bases and J by 7 bases, with 16 bases between them. The germline CDR1 and CDR2 sequences are SGHDT and YYEEEE. This CDR3 has 16 residues. The chain's CDR3 is CASSFGGRLGNSPLHF. CDR3 nucleotide sequence: TGTGCCAGCAGCTTTGGAGGGAGACTGGGGAATTCACCCCTCCACTTT.

V gene TRBV19 combines with J gene TRBJ1-3, with D unresolved. The germline gives CDR1 LNHDA, CDR2 SQIVND (reference sequence). The CDR3 runs 16 residues. Trimming stripped 7 bases from V and 0 bases from J, with 16 bases between. CDR3 region: CASTLQNGYSGNTIYF. The CDR3 DNA is TGTGCCAGTACCTTACAGAACGGATACTCTGGAAACACCATATATTTT.

The chain has TRBV9 and TRBJ1-4, with D possibly being TRBD1 (6 bases). The CDR3 consists of 15 residues. CDR1 SGDLS and CDR2 YYNGEE come from the germline V gene. V was pared by 3 bases and J by 3 bases, with 12 bases between. The CDR3 protein is CASSEGGDSNEKLFF. CDR3 nucleotides: TGTGCCAGCAGCGAGGGGGGGGACTCTAATGAAAAACTGTTTTTT.